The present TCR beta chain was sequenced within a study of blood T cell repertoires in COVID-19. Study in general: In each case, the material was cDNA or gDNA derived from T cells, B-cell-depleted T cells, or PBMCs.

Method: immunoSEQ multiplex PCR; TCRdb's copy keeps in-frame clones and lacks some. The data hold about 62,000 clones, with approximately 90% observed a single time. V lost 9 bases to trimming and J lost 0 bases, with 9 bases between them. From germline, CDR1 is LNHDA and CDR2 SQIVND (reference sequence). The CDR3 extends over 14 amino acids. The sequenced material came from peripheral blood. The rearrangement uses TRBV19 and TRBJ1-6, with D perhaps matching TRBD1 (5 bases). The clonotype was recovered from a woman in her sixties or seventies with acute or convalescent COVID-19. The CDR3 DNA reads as TGTGCCAGGCACAGGAGCTCCTATAATTCACCCCTCCACTTT. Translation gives CARHRSSYNSPLHF. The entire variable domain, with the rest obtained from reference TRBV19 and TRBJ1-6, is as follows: DGGITQSPKYLFRKEGQNVTLSCEQNLNHDAMYWYRQDPGQGLRLIYYSQIVNDFQKGDIAEGYSVSREKKESFPLTVTSAQKNPTAFYLCARHRSSYNSPLHFGNGTRLTVT.